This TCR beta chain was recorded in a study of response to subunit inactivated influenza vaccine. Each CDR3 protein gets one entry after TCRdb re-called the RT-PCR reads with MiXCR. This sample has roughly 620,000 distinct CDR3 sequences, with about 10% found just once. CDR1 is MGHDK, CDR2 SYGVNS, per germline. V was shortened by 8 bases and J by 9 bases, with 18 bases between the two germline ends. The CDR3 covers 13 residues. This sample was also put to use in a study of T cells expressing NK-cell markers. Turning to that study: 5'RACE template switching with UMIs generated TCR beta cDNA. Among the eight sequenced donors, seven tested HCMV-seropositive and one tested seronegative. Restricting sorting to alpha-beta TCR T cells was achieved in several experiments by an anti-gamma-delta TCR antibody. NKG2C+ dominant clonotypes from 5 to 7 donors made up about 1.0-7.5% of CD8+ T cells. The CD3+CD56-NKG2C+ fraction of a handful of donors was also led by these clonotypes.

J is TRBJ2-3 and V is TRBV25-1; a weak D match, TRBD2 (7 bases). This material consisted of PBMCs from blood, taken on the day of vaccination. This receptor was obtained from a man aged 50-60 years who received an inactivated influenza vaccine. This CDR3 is CASGERGASTQYF. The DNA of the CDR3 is TGTGCCAGCGGGGAACGGGGGGCAAGCACGCAGTATTTT.